Presented here are 20 T cell receptor beta chains from one specimen sequenced in a study of T-cell reconstitution after alpha-beta-depleted transplantation in children. Preparation of the TCRbeta library involved a method that used unique molecular identifiers. TCRdb itself ran the PCR reads through MiXCR, one entry per CDR3 protein. Here the sample spans about 480,000 distinct CDR3 sequences, approximately 12% being singletons. The sample was PBMCs from the stem cell graft donor, taken from the stem cell graft. Source of these receptors: a human donor who donated a stem cell graft to a child with combined immunodeficiency.

This clonotype came up a few times. A clone one base away is much larger, so this may be a read error. This chain joins TRBV12-3 or TRBV12-4 and TRBJ2-1; D unclear. This CDR3 is built from 10 residues. V was pared by 4 bases and J by 8 bases, with 3 bases between. The CDR3 DNA reads as TGTGCCAGCAGTTCCGATGAGCAGTTCTTC. It codes for CASSSDEQFF.

This clonotype occurred a few times. The J gene is TRBJ2-7, the V gene TRBV2; weak D call: TRBD2 (7 bases). CDR1 and CDR2 (germline): SNHLY, FYNNEI. Trimming took off 2 bases at V and 3 bases at J, with 11 bases between the two ends. CDR3 size: 14 residues. The CDR3: CASSERGGVYEQYF. The CDR3 DNA reads TGTGCCAGCAGTGAAAGGGGGGGTGTCTACGAGCAGTACTTC.

This clonotype has ten or more counts. The chain links TRBV7-6 to TRBJ2-1, with D unclear. V gave up 5 bases and J gave up 0 bases, with 8 bases separating them. This CDR3 is built from 14 residues. CDR1 and CDR2 from the germline V gene are SGHVS and FNYEAQ. CDR3 residues: CASSQRNSYNEQFF. The CDR3 DNA is TGTGCCAGCAGCCAACGTAACTCCTACAATGAGCAGTTCTTC.

This clonotype was recorded a few times. The chain employs TRBV7-9 and TRBJ2-7; D unresolved. V was pared by 5 bases and J by 2 bases, with 7 bases between. The germline CDR1 and CDR2 sequences are SEHNR and FQNEAQ (reference sequence). The CDR3 is 12 residues long. CDR3 loop: CASSPVPYEQYF. The CDR3 region has the DNA TGTGCCAGCAGCCCAGTACCCTACGAGCAGTACTTC.

This clonotype was seen ten or more times. This chain joins TRBV5-1 and TRBJ2-3; 10 bases map to TRBD2. Germline CDR1 and CDR2: SGHRS and YFSETQ. This CDR3 comprises 16 residues. The V and J ends lost 5 bases and 0 bases, in that order; junction bases with no gene match: 6. The CDR3 sequence: CASRSFSGGSTDTQYF. The CDR3, as DNA: TGCGCCAGCAGATCATTTAGCGGGGGGAGCACAGATACGCAGTATTTT. Filled out from reference TRBV5-1 and TRBJ2-3, the complete variable domain reads KAGVTQTPRYLIKTRGQQVTLSCSPISGHRSVSWYQQTPGQGLQFLFEYFSETQRNKGNFPGRFSGRQFSNSRSEMNVSTLELGDSALYLCASRSFSGGSTDTQYFGPGTRLTVL.

The V call is TRBV14, the J call TRBJ2-1; perhaps D is TRBD1 or TRBD2 (5 bases each). Trimming stripped 4 bases from V and 0 bases from J, with 19 bases between. This CDR3 has 18 residues. Germline-derived CDR1 and CDR2 are SGHDN and FVKESK. Here the CDR3 DNA reads TGTGCCAGCAGCCCGCAGGACGGGACGATTAGCTCCTACAATGAGCAGTTCTTC. It codes for CASSPQDGTISSYNEQFF.

At least ten counts were recorded for this clonotype. This sequence joins TRBV12-3 or TRBV12-4 and TRBJ1-2, with TRBD1 as a possible D gene (5 bases). This CDR3 has 12 residues. Trimming took off 6 bases at V and 6 bases at J, with 11 bases between the two ends. The CDR3 coding sequence is TGTGCCAGCAGCTGGGGAGGGGATGGCTACACCTTC. As protein: CASSWGGDGYTF.

This clonotype was seen a handful of times. The genes are TRBV7-2 and TRBJ1-3, with TRBD1 identical over 7 bases. Germline V gene data show CDR1 as SGHTA and CDR2 as FQGNSA. V was pared by 5 bases and J by 3 bases, with 10 bases of the junction left unmatched. This CDR3 contains 16 residues. The CDR3 reads CASSPPTTGIGNTIYF. CDR3 sequence (DNA): TGTGCCAGCAGCCCCCCTACGACAGGGATTGGAAACACCATATATTTT.

This clonotype has just a few counts. The J gene is TRBJ1-1, the V gene TRBV15; D may be TRBD1 (5 bases). V lost 1 base and J 5 bases, leaving 11 bases between the germline ends. Per the germline V gene, CDR1 is LNHNV and CDR2 is YYDKDF (reference sequence). The CDR3 is 14 residues long. This CDR3 reads CATSRVGGGTEAFF. The CDR3 coding sequence is TGTGCCACCAGCAGAGTCGGGGGTGGGACTGAAGCTTTCTTT.

CDR3 sequence reads: CSAPTDATDTQYF. CDR3 sequence (DNA): TGCAGTGCTCCCACTGATGCCACAGATACGCAGTATTTT. This chain links TRBV20-1 with TRBJ2-3; D gene ambiguous. Trimming cost V 5 bases and J 2 bases, with 11 bases left between them. The CDR3 length is 13 residues. Germline V gene sequence: CDR1 DFQATT, CDR2 SNEGSKA (reference sequence).

The J gene is TRBJ2-2, the V gene TRBV9; D could derive from TRBD1 or TRBD2 (5 bases each). Germline V gives CDR1 SGDLS, CDR2 YYNGEE. V lost 3 bases and J lost 7, with 13 bases in between. CDR3 length: 14 amino acids. CDR3 sequence reads: CASSASRDGGELFF. CDR3 sequence (DNA): TGTGCCAGCAGCGCGAGCAGGGACGGCGGGGAGCTGTTTTTT. The entire variable domain, with the rest obtained from reference TRBV9 and TRBJ2-2, is as follows: DSGVTQTPKHLITATGQRVTLRCSPRSGDLSVYWYQQSLDQGLQFLIQYYNGEERAKGNILERFSAQQFPDLHSELNLSSLELGDSALYFCASSASRDGGELFFGEGSRLTVL.

In this sample, this clonotype turned up a few times. The J gene is TRBJ2-1, the V gene TRBV5-1, with D possibly being TRBD2 (6 bases). This CDR3 is built from 15 residues. CDR1 and CDR2 from the germline V gene are SGHRS and YFSETQ. Between the trimmed V and J ends, which lost 0 bases and 4 bases, there was a span of 11 bases. For the CDR3, the DNA is TGCGCCAGCAGCTTGGGGACTACTCAGTACAATGAGCAGTTCTTC. This codes for CASSLGTTQYNEQFF. The full variable domain, with the rest looked up from reference TRBV5-1 and TRBJ2-1, is KAGVTQTPRYLIKTRGQQVTLSCSPISGHRSVSWYQQTPGQGLQFLFEYFSETQRNKGNFPGRFSGRQFSNSRSEMNVSTLELGDSALYLCASSLGTTQYNEQFFGPGTRLTVL.

This sequence joins TRBV27 and TRBJ2-1; 7 positions match TRBD2. Germline assignment: CDR1 MNHEY and CDR2 SMNVEV (reference sequence). The CDR3 sequence is 17 residues long. Trimming removed 7 bases from V and 10 bases from J; junction bases left unmatched: 22. CDR3 sequence reads: CASNYRNERETPGEQFF. In nucleotides, the CDR3 is TGTGCCAGCAATTATCGAAATGAGCGGGAAACCCCGGGGGAGCAGTTCTTC.

This clonotype occurred a few times. V gene TRBV20-1 combines with J gene TRBJ1-5; 7 bases are a match to TRBD1. Germline V lookup: CDR1 DFQATT, CDR2 SNEGSKA (reference sequence). The CDR3 contains 19 residues. CDR3 protein: CSPANTGQTFLSGNQPQHF. Written as DNA, the CDR3 is TGCAGCCCCGCTAACACGGGACAGACTTTCCTTAGCGGCAATCAGCCCCAGCATTTT.

The chain carries TRBV12-3 or TRBV12-4 and TRBJ2-7, with D tentatively TRBD1 (6 bases). Between the trimmed V and J ends, which lost 3 bases and 3 bases, there was a span of 12 bases. The CDR3 has 14 amino acids. CDR3 residues: CASSFRDTLYEQYF. In nucleotides, the CDR3 is TGTGCCAGCAGTTTCCGGGACACCCTCTACGAGCAGTACTTC.

In its sample, this clonotype was seen many times. V usage is TRBV12-3 or TRBV12-4 and J usage is TRBJ2-5, with TRBD2 matching 8 bases. The J segment lost 3 bases and the V segment lost 10 bases, leaving 16 bases of the junction unmatched. There are 16 residues in the CDR3. CDR3 DNA sequence: TGTGCCACCCGAGCCCTCGGCAGAGCGGGAGAAGAGACCCAGTACTTC. Residues: CATRALGRAGEETQYF.

This clonotype was counted between two and nine times. The chain combines TRBV28 with TRBJ1-5; D is possibly TRBD1 (5 bases). Germline assignment: CDR1 MDHEN and CDR2 SYDVKM. V lost 6 bases, J lost 6 bases, and 21 bases lay in between. CDR3 length: 16 residues. The CDR3 DNA sequence: TGTGCCAGCAGACCCGACAGTGGTGCACTTAGTCAGCCCCAGCATTTT. Protein sequence: CASRPDSGALSQPQHF.

The V and J genes are TRBV18 and TRBJ2-3, with no clear D. Between the trimmed V and J ends, which lost 2 bases and 4 bases, there was a span of 7 bases. In germline, CDR1 is KGHSH, CDR2 LQKENI. This CDR3 has 13 amino acids. The CDR3 nucleotides are TGTGCCAGCTCACCAGACAACCCAGATACGCAGTATTTT. Protein: CASSPDNPDTQYF.

The rearrangement joins TRBV12-3 or TRBV12-4 to TRBJ2-3, with D unclear. V lost 6 bases, J lost 2 bases, and 18 bases lay in between. This CDR3 is 16 amino acids long. CDR3 protein: CASSPLGWKATDTQYF. CDR3 nucleotides: TGTGCCAGCAGCCCCCTAGGCTGGAAGGCCACAGATACGCAGTATTTT.

A few counts support this clonotype. This chain joins TRBV9 and TRBJ1-5; 10 bases agree with TRBD1. Germline-derived CDR1 and CDR2 are SGDLS and YYNGEE. The CDR3 totals 14 residues. The trim removed 3 bases at V and 6 bases at J, leaving 3 bases unmatched. CDR3 amino acids: CASSETGGGQPQHF. The CDR3 DNA reads TGTGCCAGCAGCGAGACAGGGGGCGGTCAGCCCCAGCATTTT.